The 3 T cell receptor beta chains presented below share a single source sample, sequenced in a study of post-analysis software for immune sequencing data. Study-wide points: TRBV5-6, TRBV5-1 and TRBV20-1 were among 4 or 5 TRBV segments more frequent in patients than controls.

These TCRs' antigens remain unknown. Tagging with unique molecular identifiers was a feature of the TCR beta cDNA libraries. One entry per CDR3 protein, called by TCRdb with MiXCR from the PCR reads. The repertoire consists of about 810,000 distinct CDR3 sequences, with under 70% occurring once and the leading ten covering 4.6%. The source material was blood. All receptors come from a girl aged 5 to 17 with multiple sclerosis.

This clonotype was seen a handful of times. The chain joins TRBV5-1 to TRBJ2-5; D is perhaps TRBD1 or TRBD2 (5 bases each). Looked up from germline, CDR1 is SGHRS and CDR2 is YFSETQ. The CDR3 is 13 amino acids. With 3 bases removed from V and 11 bases from J, the gap between germline ends came to 17 bases. CDR3 in amino acids: CASSWGLFWEQYF. DNA of the CDR3: TGCGCCAGCAGCTGGGGCCTATTCTGGGAGCAGTACTTC.

The V call is TRBV25-1, the J call TRBJ2-3; tentatively, D is TRBD1 (6 bases). The CDR3 has 14 residues. V gave up 4 bases and J gave up 3 bases, with 11 bases separating them. Germline V lookup: CDR1 MGHDK, CDR2 SYGVNS. This CDR3 reads CASSAGVDTDTQYF. As DNA, the CDR3 is TGTGCCAGCAGTGCAGGGGTGGATACAGATACGCAGTATTTT.

On this clonotype: At one end, the junction sequence differs from germline, possibly due to a read error. The chain uses TRBV12-3 or TRBV12-4 and TRBJ2-2; 11 bases fit TRBD2. The CDR3 consists of 15 residues. As DNA, the CDR3 is TGTGCCAGCAGTCTAGCGGGAGGTATCACCGGGGAGCTGTTTTTT. Encoded protein: CASSLAGGITGELFF.